This T cell receptor beta chain was retrieved from a study of T cells in Graves' hyperthyroidism and ophthalmopathy. Findings and caveats of the study: Blood also showed most of the thyroid clonotypes that were expanded above 0.001. A model of 13 V-J features distinguished ophthalmopathy from stable hyperthyroidism.

The study left out patients who had uncontrolled infection, other autoimmune disease, pregnancy or lactation. Diagnoses used clinical symptoms, serum thyroxine and TRAb, thyroid ultrasound and orbital computed tomography. It was RNA transcripts that yielded the amplified TCR beta CDR3 regions. A set of HTBI primers served as the primers for a first-round RT-PCR of the TCR CDR3. From the multiplex PCR reads, TCRdb called clonotypes with MiXCR, one entry per CDR3 protein. This table holds 250,000 to 300,000 distinct CDR3 sequences, roughly 15% found once. Germline V CDR1 and CDR2: LGHDT, YNNKEL (reference sequence). The V and J ends lost 1 base and 3 bases respectively, with 7 bases between them. CDR3 length: 13 residues. The sample holds many counts of this clonotype. Its specificity is unknown.

The rearrangement uses TRBV3-1 and TRBJ2-7; D not certain. Source material: blood. The clonotype originates from a woman aged 40-49 years with Graves' hyperthyroidism that later progressed to Graves' ophthalmopathy. The CDR3 coding sequence is TGTGCCAGCAGCCAAGTAGGCGGCTACGAGCAGTACTTC. Translating it yields CASSQVGGYEQYF.